A selection of T cell receptor beta chains follows, all from one sample in a study of blood T cells in healthy people across ages. A single record per CDR3 protein comes from TCRdb applying MiXCR to the 5' RACE reads. In the table there are approximately 800,000 distinct CDR3 sequences, just under 25% of which are singletons. The same data also contributed to another study, on T cells of mothers and their children.

The sample consisted of blood. These TCRs come from a boy aged 5-17 years in good health. The CDR3 runs from the conserved cysteine through the conserved F or W. The order of the fields is D gene, J gene, V gene, clone size, CDR3 protein, CDR3 DNA. The D gene is left open where the match is weak. Part of the rows lack a size; the others show once, few, many or a class for expanded clones.

d_gene: .
j_gene: TRBJ2-5
v_gene: TRBV9
abundance: .
CDR3aa: CASSVARGRETQYF
CDR3nt: TGTGCCAGCAGCGTAGCAAGGGGTAGGGAGACCCAGTACTTC

d_gene: TRBD1
j_gene: TRBJ1-4
v_gene: TRBV28
abundance: .
CDR3aa: CASRTGGGNEKLFF
CDR3nt: TGTGCCAGCAGGACAGGGGGCGGAAATGAAAAACTGTTTTTT

d_gene: TRBD2
j_gene: TRBJ2-7
v_gene: TRBV4-3
abundance: .
CDR3aa: CASSLRRGDEQYF
CDR3nt: TGCGCCAGCAGCCTGCGCCGGGGGGACGAGCAGTACTTC

d_gene: .
j_gene: TRBJ1-1
v_gene: TRBV7-9
abundance: .
CDR3aa: CASSLSGARSGVNTEAFF
CDR3nt: TGTGCCAGCAGCTTATCGGGGGCTCGATCCGGGGTGAACACTGAAGCTTTCTTT

d_gene: TRBD1
j_gene: TRBJ2-7
v_gene: TRBV7-9
abundance: .
CDR3aa: CASSARTGVEQYF
CDR3nt: TGTGCCAGCAGCGCACGGACAGGGGTCGAGCAGTACTTC

d_gene: .
j_gene: TRBJ2-6
v_gene: TRBV12-3/TRBV12-4
abundance: .
CDR3aa: CASRTGTGGANVLTF
CDR3nt: TGTGCCAGCAGGACAGGGACTGGCGGGGCCAACGTCCTGACTTTC

d_gene: .
j_gene: TRBJ1-6
v_gene: TRBV27
abundance: .
CDR3aa: CASTDSGRSGSPLHF
CDR3nt: TGTGCCAGCACGGATTCTGGGAGATCGGGTTCACCCCTCCACTTT

d_gene: .
j_gene: TRBJ2-7
v_gene: TRBV20-1
abundance: few
CDR3aa: CSADDAGYEQYF
CDR3nt: TGCAGTGCCGACGACGCCGGGTACGAGCAGTACTTC

d_gene: .
j_gene: TRBJ2-1
v_gene: TRBV11-3
abundance: .
CDR3aa: CASSSSTKNPRNEQFF
CDR3nt: TGTGCCAGCAGCTCGTCGACAAAGAACCCGCGCAATGAGCAGTTCTTC

d_gene: .
j_gene: TRBJ1-2
v_gene: TRBV27
abundance: few
CDR3aa: CASSPLLRGPNYGYTF
CDR3nt: TGTGCCAGCAGCCCCCTGCTCCGGGGGCCTAACTATGGCTACACCTTC

d_gene: .
j_gene: TRBJ2-5
v_gene: TRBV18
abundance: .
CDR3aa: CASSLAGSSGETQYF
CDR3nt: TGTGCCAGCTCACTGGCAGGGAGCTCCGGGGAGACCCAGTACTTC

d_gene: .
j_gene: TRBJ2-1
v_gene: TRBV6-5
abundance: few
CDR3aa: CASSYSGANEQFF
CDR3nt: TGTGCCAGCAGTTACTCGGGGGCTAATGAGCAGTTCTTC

d_gene: TRBD2
j_gene: TRBJ2-4
v_gene: TRBV20-1
abundance: .
CDR3aa: CSARDGRARNIQYF
CDR3nt: TGCAGTGCTAGAGATGGGAGGGCCCGGAACATTCAGTACTTC

d_gene: .
j_gene: TRBJ2-2
v_gene: TRBV12-3/TRBV12-4
abundance: few
CDR3aa: CASTLVGVSTGELFF
CDR3nt: TGTGCCAGCACTTTGGTGGGAGTGAGCACCGGGGAGCTGTTTTTT

d_gene: .
j_gene: TRBJ1-4
v_gene: TRBV4-1
abundance: many
CDR3aa: CASSQDGSGEKLFF
CDR3nt: TGCGCCAGCAGCCAAGATGGGTCCGGTGAAAAACTGTTTTTT

d_gene: .
j_gene: TRBJ2-7
v_gene: TRBV3-1
abundance: many
CDR3aa: CASSRQDSYEQYF
CDR3nt: TGTGCCAGCAGCCGACAGGATTCCTACGAGCAGTACTTC

d_gene: TRBD1
j_gene: TRBJ2-1
v_gene: TRBV20-1
abundance: .
CDR3aa: CSASGTVRYNEQFF
CDR3nt: TGCAGTGCTTCCGGGACAGTCAGATACAATGAGCAGTTCTTC

d_gene: .
j_gene: TRBJ1-3
v_gene: TRBV20-1
abundance: .
CDR3aa: CSASRGLELSGNTIYF
CDR3nt: TGCAGTGCTAGTCGAGGTTTAGAACTCTCTGGAAACACCATATATTTT

d_gene: .
j_gene: TRBJ2-7
v_gene: TRBV6-2/TRBV6-3
abundance: .
CDR3aa: CASSYSPREEYEQYF
CDR3nt: TGTGCCAGCAGTTACTCTCCGAGGGAGGAGTACGAGCAGTACTTC

d_gene: .
j_gene: TRBJ2-3
v_gene: TRBV4-2
abundance: .
CDR3aa: CASSQALGSGTDTQYF
CDR3nt: TGCGCCAGCAGCCAAGCTCTCGGGAGCGGCACAGATACGCAGTATTTT

d_gene: .
j_gene: TRBJ2-1
v_gene: TRBV6-5
abundance: .
CDR3aa: CASSHQGTADYNEQFF
CDR3nt: TGTGCCAGCAGTCACCAAGGGACTGCGGACTACAATGAGCAGTTCTTC

d_gene: TRBD2
j_gene: TRBJ2-1
v_gene: TRBV5-1
abundance: few
CDR3aa: CASSPLAGIPYNEQFF
CDR3nt: TGCGCCAGCAGTCCACTAGCGGGGATACCCTACAATGAGCAGTTCTTC

d_gene: TRBD1
j_gene: TRBJ2-5
v_gene: TRBV5-8
abundance: few
CDR3aa: CASSVEGTGSEETQYF
CDR3nt: TGTGCCAGCAGCGTGGAGGGGACAGGTTCGGAAGAGACCCAGTACTTC

d_gene: .
j_gene: TRBJ1-2
v_gene: TRBV6-5
abundance: .
CDR3aa: CASSYSTFLDYGYTF
CDR3nt: TGTGCCAGCAGTTACTCGACATTTTTGGACTATGGCTACACCTTC

d_gene: .
j_gene: TRBJ2-1
v_gene: TRBV18
abundance: many
CDR3aa: CASSQGPYNEQFF
CDR3nt: TGTGCCAGCTCCCAGGGGCCCTACAATGAGCAGTTCTTC

d_gene: .
j_gene: TRBJ1-1
v_gene: TRBV7-2
abundance: .
CDR3aa: CASSSRPGPDVGTEAFF
CDR3nt: TGTGCCAGCAGCTCCCGCCCGGGCCCGGATGTGGGCACTGAAGCTTTCTTT

d_gene: .
j_gene: TRBJ2-5
v_gene: TRBV25-1
abundance: .
CDR3aa: CATAGKGAEETQYF
CDR3nt: TGTGCCACCGCGGGGAAGGGGGCTGAAGAGACCCAGTACTTC

d_gene: TRBD1
j_gene: TRBJ1-5
v_gene: TRBV7-2
abundance: few
CDR3aa: CASSSDRLKPQHF
CDR3nt: TGTGCCAGCAGCTCGGACAGGTTGAAGCCCCAGCATTTT

d_gene: .
j_gene: TRBJ1-6
v_gene: TRBV20-1
abundance: .
CDR3aa: CSAIGRVYSPLHF
CDR3nt: TGCAGTGCTATTGGACGGGTCTATTCACCCCTCCACTTT

d_gene: TRBD2
j_gene: TRBJ2-1
v_gene: TRBV6-1
abundance: once
CDR3aa: CASSRLAEYNEQFF
CDR3nt: TGTGCCAGCAGCAGACTAGCGGAGTACAATGAGCAGTTCTTC

d_gene: .
j_gene: TRBJ2-7
v_gene: TRBV27
abundance: many
CDR3aa: CASSLSGGPYEQYF
CDR3nt: TGTGCCAGCAGTTTATCCGGGGGCCCCTACGAGCAGTACTTC

d_gene: .
j_gene: TRBJ2-3
v_gene: TRBV7-3
abundance: .
CDR3aa: CASSLTGASTHTQYF
CDR3nt: TGTGCCAGCAGCTTAACTGGGGCGAGCACACATACGCAGTATTTT

d_gene: TRBD1
j_gene: TRBJ2-7
v_gene: TRBV4-3
abundance: .
CDR3aa: CASSQELRGNSYEQYF
CDR3nt: TGCGCCAGCAGCCAAGAACTCAGGGGGAACTCCTACGAGCAGTACTTC

d_gene: .
j_gene: TRBJ2-1
v_gene: TRBV19
abundance: .
CDR3aa: CASSFSGDNEQFF
CDR3nt: TGTGCCAGTAGTTTTTCAGGGGACAATGAGCAGTTCTTC

d_gene: .
j_gene: TRBJ2-7
v_gene: TRBV15
abundance: few
CDR3aa: CATAPPGRYEQYF
CDR3nt: TGTGCCACCGCCCCCCCAGGGAGGTACGAGCAGTACTTC

d_gene: TRBD2
j_gene: TRBJ2-7
v_gene: TRBV10-3
abundance: few
CDR3aa: CAISPGLAGGPGLYFEQYF
CDR3nt: TGTGCCATCAGCCCCGGACTAGCGGGAGGGCCAGGTCTCTATTTCGAGCAGTACTTC

d_gene: TRBD2
j_gene: TRBJ2-5
v_gene: TRBV2
abundance: many
CDR3aa: CASNRDGRAGETQYF
CDR3nt: TGTGCCAGCAACCGGGACGGGAGGGCCGGGGAGACCCAGTACTTC

d_gene: .
j_gene: TRBJ2-4
v_gene: TRBV28
abundance: few
CDR3aa: CASSSETLLAKNIQYF
CDR3nt: TGTGCCAGCAGTTCTGAGACTCTACTAGCCAAAAACATTCAGTACTTC

d_gene: .
j_gene: TRBJ2-3
v_gene: TRBV6-2/TRBV6-3
abundance: .
CDR3aa: CASSSTSTQYF
CDR3nt: TGTGCCAGCAGTTCTACGTCTACGCAGTATTTT

d_gene: .
j_gene: TRBJ1-4
v_gene: TRBV2
abundance: .
CDR3aa: CASLPGEEEKLFF
CDR3nt: TGTGCCAGCCTGCCAGGGGAGGAAGAAAAACTGTTTTTT

d_gene: .
j_gene: TRBJ2-1
v_gene: TRBV6-5
abundance: .
CDR3aa: CASSLSGGGVQFF
CDR3nt: TGTGCCAGCAGTTTATCCGGGGGTGGGGTGCAGTTCTTC

d_gene: .
j_gene: TRBJ1-3
v_gene: TRBV4-3
abundance: .
CDR3aa: CASSQEIGPGGNTIYF
CDR3nt: TGCGCCAGCAGCCAAGAAATCGGACCAGGGGGAAACACCATATATTTT

d_gene: .
j_gene: TRBJ2-5
v_gene: TRBV29-1
abundance: .
CDR3aa: CSAGPRGEETQYF
CDR3nt: TGCAGCGCGGGCCCCAGGGGAGAGGAGACCCAGTACTTC

d_gene: TRBD1
j_gene: TRBJ2-5
v_gene: TRBV5-1
abundance: .
CDR3aa: CASSRDSSVGETQYF
CDR3nt: TGCGCCAGCAGCAGGGACAGTTCGGTCGGGGAGACCCAGTACTTC

d_gene: .
j_gene: TRBJ2-5
v_gene: TRBV5-1
abundance: .
CDR3aa: CASSQPAGAQETQYF
CDR3nt: TGCGCCAGCAGCCAACCTGCAGGGGCACAAGAGACCCAGTACTTC

d_gene: TRBD1
j_gene: TRBJ2-5
v_gene: TRBV10-3
abundance: .
CDR3aa: CAIRGQAESQETQYF
CDR3nt: TGTGCCATCAGAGGACAGGCAGAATCCCAAGAGACCCAGTACTTC

d_gene: TRBD1
j_gene: TRBJ1-1
v_gene: TRBV27
abundance: .
CDR3aa: CASSQTGGYAEAFF
CDR3nt: TGTGCCAGCAGTCAAACAGGGGGCTACGCTGAAGCTTTCTTT

d_gene: .
j_gene: TRBJ2-1
v_gene: TRBV10-3
abundance: .
CDR3aa: CATKKESSGTDEQFF
CDR3nt: TGTGCCACCAAGAAAGAGAGTAGCGGGACAGATGAGCAGTTCTTC

d_gene: .
j_gene: TRBJ2-7
v_gene: TRBV28
abundance: few
CDR3aa: CASSLVGGLSPYEQYF
CDR3nt: TGTGCCAGCAGTTTAGTCGGGGGGCTTTCGCCCTACGAGCAGTACTTC

d_gene: TRBD1
j_gene: TRBJ2-5
v_gene: TRBV20-1
abundance: many
CDR3aa: CSAGLTRDRGLETQYF
CDR3nt: TGCAGTGCCGGATTGACCCGGGACAGGGGCCTGGAGACCCAGTACTTC

d_gene: .
j_gene: TRBJ1-2
v_gene: TRBV20-1
abundance: few
CDR3aa: CSVRGGLGYGYTF
CDR3nt: TGCAGTGTCAGGGGAGGGTTGGGCTATGGCTACACCTTC

d_gene: TRBD2
j_gene: TRBJ2-5
v_gene: TRBV20-1
abundance: .
CDR3aa: CSAGLAGGFQETQYF
CDR3nt: TGCAGTGCCGGACTAGCGGGGGGCTTCCAAGAGACCCAGTACTTC

d_gene: .
j_gene: TRBJ1-1
v_gene: TRBV6-2/TRBV6-3
abundance: few
CDR3aa: CASSSRGRTEAFF
CDR3nt: TGTGCCAGCAGTTCCCGGGGGCGTACTGAAGCTTTCTTT

d_gene: TRBD2
j_gene: TRBJ2-5
v_gene: TRBV3-1
abundance: .
CDR3aa: CASSQVGTGGGMETQYF
CDR3nt: TGTGCCAGCAGCCAAGTTGGAACGGGAGGTGGGATGGAGACCCAGTACTTC

d_gene: .
j_gene: TRBJ2-3
v_gene: TRBV6-6
abundance: .
CDR3aa: CASSYGASTGTQYF
CDR3nt: TGTGCCAGCAGTTACGGAGCTAGCACAGGTACGCAGTATTTT

d_gene: TRBD1
j_gene: TRBJ2-2
v_gene: TRBV29-1
abundance: many
CDR3aa: CSTRQGESTGELFF
CDR3nt: TGCAGCACCCGACAGGGGGAGAGCACCGGGGAGCTGTTTTTT

d_gene: .
j_gene: TRBJ1-5
v_gene: TRBV4-2
abundance: few
CDR3aa: CASSQGTADSNQPQHF
CDR3nt: TGTGCCAGCAGCCAAGGGACAGCCGATAGCAATCAGCCCCAGCATTTT

d_gene: TRBD2
j_gene: TRBJ2-5
v_gene: TRBV7-2
abundance: .
CDR3aa: CASSPYGLAGGRYETQYF
CDR3nt: TGTGCCAGCAGCCCCTACGGACTAGCGGGAGGGCGTTACGAGACCCAGTACTTC